This T cell receptor beta chain was captured in a study of blood T cell repertoires in COVID-19. On the study more broadly: Whether acute or convalescent, the COVID-19 samples came from the United States, Italy and Spain. PBMCs, B-cell-depleted T cells, or T cells provided the cDNA or gDNA that made up the material.

V was pared by 4 bases and J by 9 bases, with 10 bases of the junction left unmatched. Germline CDR1 is SEHNR and CDR2 is FQNEAQ (reference sequence). The CDR3 has 16 amino acids. Authors' methods: Scientists estimated how many nucleated cells there were by amplifying reference gene primers. Repertoires were generated with immunoSEQ multiplex PCR, while TCRdb's copy carries only in-frame clones and drops some. That table supplies the V and J calls and clone size; D and trimming were determined from the DNA. The data contain more than 200,000 clones, about nine tenths of them singletons. The TCR originated in a man aged 80 or over with acute or convalescent COVID-19. The chain links TRBV7-9 to TRBJ1-6; 9 bases line up with TRBD1. Sequencing used peripheral blood. The CDR3 bases are TGTGCCAGCAGCTCCCCCGGGACAGGGAAGGGTTCACCCCTCCACTTT. It yields the protein CASSSPGTGKGSPLHF.